The source of this TCR beta chain is a study of T cell responses to AZD1222 COVID-19 vaccine. The study, taken as a whole, reports: Spike-specific TCR breadth and depth rose after two AZD1222 doses. Baseline seropositives among AZD1222 recipients totaled only 6 or 7. Regions 160-218 and 743-854 held dominance among vaccine-associated CD4 TCRs, which spanned spike.

Only in-frame clones appear in the TCRdb table, and some are missing; sequencing was by immunoSEQ multiplex PCR. Of about 130,000 clones in the sample, 75% to 90% were seen once. Notes on this clone: Antigen: not known.

V lost 7 bases and J lost 9; bases outside the gene matches: 11. This CDR3 comprises 14 residues. Per the germline V gene, CDR1 is LNHDA and CDR2 is SQIVND (reference sequence). The rearrangement uses TRBV19 and TRBJ2-7; 11 positions agree with TRBD2. The source of this sequence is an adult in good health. The material sequenced was peripheral blood, taken on day 0 of AZD1222 vaccination. CDR3 coding DNA: TGTGCCAGTACTCTAGGTCTAGCGGGAGGTCGGCAGTACTTC. Its protein product is CASTLGLAGGRQYF.